A single sample is the source of the 9 T cell receptor beta chains below, sequenced in a study of cytomegalovirus exposure and HLA in healthy donors. This PCR relied on a set of 60 Vbeta primers and 13 Jbeta primers. The table came from immunoSEQ multiplex PCR; TCRdb's copy has only in-frame clones and leaves some out. Of some 170,000 clones detected, roughly 82% appear once; the ten largest clones hold 1.5% to 2%. Sequencing was carried out using PBMCs. The receptors shown here come from a woman under 40 in good health and CMV-seronegative.

The rearrangement joins TRBV4-1 to TRBJ1-1; D unclear. The CDR3 covers 17 residues. V lost 4 bases to trimming and J lost 0 bases, with 18 bases between them. The V gene's germline CDR1 is MGHRA and CDR2 YSYEKL. CDR3 nucleotides: TGCGCCAGCAGCCCCGGGTTACCAAAAGGTCTGAACACTGAAGCTTTCTTT. Its protein product is CASSPGLPKGLNTEAFF.

The chain recombines TRBV11-3 with TRBJ2-1; a weak D match, TRBD2 (7 bases). V lost 1 base and J lost 6, with 10 bases in between. CDR1 is SGHNT, CDR2 YENEEA, per germline. This CDR3 has 14 residues. As DNA, the CDR3 is TGTGCCAGCAGCTTAGTGGGAGGGGGCAATGAGCAGTTCTTC. This translates into CASSLVGGGNEQFF.

This clone was seen a handful of times. The J gene is TRBJ2-2, the V gene TRBV5-1; TRBD1 aligns across 7 bases. The germline gives CDR1 SGHRS, CDR2 YFSETQ. The CDR3 totals 15 residues. Germline trimming cut 4 bases from V and 2 bases from J; bases unmatched to any gene: 5. CDR3 sequence: CASSLGQFNTGELFF. The CDR3 DNA follows: TGCGCCAGCAGCCTGGGACAGTTTAACACCGGGGAGCTGTTTTTT.

The chain couples TRBV5-4 to TRBJ2-7; TRBD1 aligns across 7 bases. The CDR3 has 14 residues. V was pared by 6 bases and J by 2 bases, with 8 bases of the junction left unmatched. Germline CDR1 SGHNT, CDR2 YYREEE (reference sequence). CDR3 sequence reads: CASNSGQDTYEQYF. CDR3 sequence (DNA): TGTGCCAGCAACTCCGGACAGGACACCTACGAGCAGTACTTC.

The CDR3 loop is CASSPTGEPNQPQHF. The CDR3 DNA reads TGTGCCAGCAGTCCCACAGGGGAGCCTAATCAGCCCCAGCATTTT. The V gene is TRBV6-4, the J gene TRBJ1-5, with TRBD1 identical over 7 bases. This CDR3 contains 15 residues. After removal of 5 bases from V and 4 bases from J, the junction contained 8 bases not matched to a gene. Germline assignment: CDR1 MRHNA and CDR2 SNTAGT.

The rearrangement links TRBV5-1 to TRBJ2-7; 8 bases match TRBD1. There are 14 residues in the CDR3. Trimming took 1 base from V and 4 from J; bases not matched to a gene: 4. Germline CDR1 reads SGHRS; CDR2 reads YFSETQ. The CDR3 spells CASSLRQGAYEQYF. DNA of the CDR3: TGCGCCAGCAGCTTGCGGCAGGGGGCTTACGAGCAGTACTTC.

This clone was counted a few times. J is TRBJ2-3 and V is TRBV10-3; 8 bases are a match to TRBD2. The CDR3 length is 15 residues. The V segment lost 5 bases and the J segment 1 base; nucleotides outside the gene matches: 5. Germline V CDR1 and CDR2: ENHRY, SYGVKD. The CDR3 is CAISSGRAGTDTQYF. The CDR3 DNA sequence: TGTGCCATCAGTTCCGGGAGGGCGGGCACAGATACGCAGTATTTT.

This clone was counted once. This chain links TRBV29-1 with TRBJ2-7, with 11 bases that match TRBD1. J gave up 6 bases and V 4 bases, and 5 bases lay outside the gene matches. Germline V gene sequence: CDR1 SQVTM, CDR2 ANQGSEA. The CDR3 extends over 13 amino acids. The CDR3 here is CSVAGTGGIEQYF. Written as DNA, the CDR3 is TGCAGCGTTGCCGGGACAGGGGGTATCGAGCAGTACTTC.

This clone was counted once. This rearrangement joins TRBV6-5 to TRBJ1-1; 9 bases align to TRBD1. The CDR3 runs to 14 residues. From germline, CDR1 is MNHEY and CDR2 SVGAGI. J lost 5 bases, V lost 6 bases, and 7 bases had no gene match. The CDR3, as DNA: TGTGCCAGCAGAGCACAGGGGGCGTCGACTGAAGCTTTCTTT. It encodes CASRAQGASTEAFF.